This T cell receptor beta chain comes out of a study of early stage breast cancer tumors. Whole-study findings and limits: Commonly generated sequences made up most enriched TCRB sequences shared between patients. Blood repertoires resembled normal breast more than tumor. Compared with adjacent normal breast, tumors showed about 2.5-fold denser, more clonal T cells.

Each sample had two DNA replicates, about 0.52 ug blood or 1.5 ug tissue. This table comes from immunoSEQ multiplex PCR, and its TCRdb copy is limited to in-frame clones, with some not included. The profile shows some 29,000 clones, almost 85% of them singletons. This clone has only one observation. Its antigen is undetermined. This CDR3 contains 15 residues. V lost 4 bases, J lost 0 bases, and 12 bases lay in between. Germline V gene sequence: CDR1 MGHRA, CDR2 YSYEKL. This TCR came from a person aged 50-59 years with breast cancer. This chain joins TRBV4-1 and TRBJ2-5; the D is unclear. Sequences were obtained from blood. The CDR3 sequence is CASSPLVGNQETQYF. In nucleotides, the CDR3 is TGCGCCAGCAGCCCCCTGGTAGGGAACCAAGAGACCCAGTACTTC.